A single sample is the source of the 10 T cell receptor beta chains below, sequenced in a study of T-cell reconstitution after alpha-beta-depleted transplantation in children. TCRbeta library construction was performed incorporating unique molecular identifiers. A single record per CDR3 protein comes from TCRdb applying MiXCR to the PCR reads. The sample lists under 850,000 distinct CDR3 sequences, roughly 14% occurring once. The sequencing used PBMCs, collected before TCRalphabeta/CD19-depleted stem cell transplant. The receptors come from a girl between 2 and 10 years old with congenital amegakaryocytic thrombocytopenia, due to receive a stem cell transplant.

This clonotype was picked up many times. The CDR3 sequence: CSVEPTGETQYF. CDR3 bases: TGCAGCGTTGAACCCACGGGAGAGACCCAGTACTTC. This chain uses TRBV29-1 with TRBJ2-5; D not resolved. This CDR3 region has 12 residues. Trimming cost V 2 bases and J 4 bases, with 8 bases left between them. Germline V CDR1 and CDR2: SQVTM, ANQGSEA.

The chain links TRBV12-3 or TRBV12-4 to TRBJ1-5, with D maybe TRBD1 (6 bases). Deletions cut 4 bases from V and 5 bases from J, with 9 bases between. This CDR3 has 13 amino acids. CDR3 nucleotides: TGTGCCAGCAGTTCGAGGGGGGATCAGCCCCAGCATTTT. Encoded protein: CASSSRGDQPQHF.

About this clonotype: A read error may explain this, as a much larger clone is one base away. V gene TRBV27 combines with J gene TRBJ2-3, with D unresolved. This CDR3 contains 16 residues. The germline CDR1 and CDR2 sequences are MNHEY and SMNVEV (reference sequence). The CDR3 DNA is TGTGCCAGCAGTTTATCCATAAGCCTCAGTTATGATACGCTGTATTTT. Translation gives CASSLSISLSYDTLYF.

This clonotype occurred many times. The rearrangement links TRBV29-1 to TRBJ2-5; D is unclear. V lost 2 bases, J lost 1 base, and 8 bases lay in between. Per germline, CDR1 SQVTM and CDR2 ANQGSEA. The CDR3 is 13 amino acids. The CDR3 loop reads CSVELVGQETQYF. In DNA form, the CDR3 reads TGCAGCGTTGAACTAGTAGGCCAAGAGACCCAGTACTTC.

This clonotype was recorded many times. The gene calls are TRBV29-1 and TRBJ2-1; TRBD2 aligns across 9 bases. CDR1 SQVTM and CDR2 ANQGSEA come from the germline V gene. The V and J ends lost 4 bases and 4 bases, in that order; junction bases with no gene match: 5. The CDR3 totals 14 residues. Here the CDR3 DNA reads TGCAGCGTTGTGGCTAGCGGGAAGTACAATGAGCAGTTCTTC. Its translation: CSVVASGKYNEQFF.

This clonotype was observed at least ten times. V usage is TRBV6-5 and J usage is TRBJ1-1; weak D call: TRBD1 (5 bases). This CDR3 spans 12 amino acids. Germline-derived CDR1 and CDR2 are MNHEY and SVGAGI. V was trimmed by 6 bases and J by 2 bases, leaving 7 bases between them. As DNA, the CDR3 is TGTGCCAGCAGCAGGGACAACACTGAAGCTTTCTTT. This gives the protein CASSRDNTEAFF.

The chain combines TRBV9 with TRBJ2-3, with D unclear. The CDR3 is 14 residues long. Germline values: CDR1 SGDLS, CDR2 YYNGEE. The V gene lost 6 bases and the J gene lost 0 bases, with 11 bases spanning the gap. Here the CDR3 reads CASTPFPSTDTQYF. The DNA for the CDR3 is TGTGCCAGCACCCCATTTCCTAGCACAGATACGCAGTATTTT.

In nucleotides, the CDR3 is TGTGCCAGCAGTTTTCTGAGCGGGGGCTACAATGAGCAGTTCTTC. It translates to CASSFLSGGYNEQFF. This chain links TRBV28 with TRBJ2-1; 8 bases fit TRBD2. The CDR3 runs to 15 residues. Unmatched junction bases numbered 4, after V lost 3 bases and J lost 3 bases. Germline V gene sequence: CDR1 MDHEN, CDR2 SYDVKM.

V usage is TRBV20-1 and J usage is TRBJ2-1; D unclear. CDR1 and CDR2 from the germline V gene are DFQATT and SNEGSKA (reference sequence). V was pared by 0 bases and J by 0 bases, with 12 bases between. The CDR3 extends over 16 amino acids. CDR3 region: CSARDLVLVSYNEQFF. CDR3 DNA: TGCAGTGCTAGAGATTTAGTGCTAGTCTCCTACAATGAGCAGTTCTTC.

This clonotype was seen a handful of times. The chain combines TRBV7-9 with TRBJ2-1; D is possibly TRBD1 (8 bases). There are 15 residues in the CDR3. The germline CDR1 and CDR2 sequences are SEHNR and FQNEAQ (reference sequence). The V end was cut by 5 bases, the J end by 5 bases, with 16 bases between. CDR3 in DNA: TGTGCCAGCAGCCCCCCACAGGGGGGGAACAATGAGCAGTTCTTC. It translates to CASSPPQGGNNEQFF.